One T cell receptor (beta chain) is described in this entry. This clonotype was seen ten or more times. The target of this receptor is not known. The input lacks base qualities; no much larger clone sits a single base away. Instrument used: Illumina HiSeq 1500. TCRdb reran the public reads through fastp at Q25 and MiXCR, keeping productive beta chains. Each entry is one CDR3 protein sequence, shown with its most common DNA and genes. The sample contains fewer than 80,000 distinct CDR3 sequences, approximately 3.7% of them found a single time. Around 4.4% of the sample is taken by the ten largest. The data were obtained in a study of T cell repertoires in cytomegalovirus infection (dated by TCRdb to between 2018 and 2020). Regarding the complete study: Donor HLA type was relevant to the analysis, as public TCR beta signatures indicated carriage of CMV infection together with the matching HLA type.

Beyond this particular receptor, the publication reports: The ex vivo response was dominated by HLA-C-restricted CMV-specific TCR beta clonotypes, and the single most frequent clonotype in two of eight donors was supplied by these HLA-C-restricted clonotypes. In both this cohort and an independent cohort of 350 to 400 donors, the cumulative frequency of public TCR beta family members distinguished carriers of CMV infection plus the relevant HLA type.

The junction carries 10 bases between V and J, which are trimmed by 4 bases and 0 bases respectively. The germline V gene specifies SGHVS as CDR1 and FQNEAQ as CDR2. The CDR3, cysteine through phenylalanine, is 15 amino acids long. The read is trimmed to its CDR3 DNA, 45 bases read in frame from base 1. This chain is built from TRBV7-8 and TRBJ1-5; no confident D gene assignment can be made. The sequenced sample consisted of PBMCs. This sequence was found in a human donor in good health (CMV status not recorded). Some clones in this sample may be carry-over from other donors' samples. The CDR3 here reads CASSSRVGSNQPQHF. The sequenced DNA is TGTGCCAGCAGCTCGCGCGTGGGTAGCAATCAGCCCCAGCATTTT.